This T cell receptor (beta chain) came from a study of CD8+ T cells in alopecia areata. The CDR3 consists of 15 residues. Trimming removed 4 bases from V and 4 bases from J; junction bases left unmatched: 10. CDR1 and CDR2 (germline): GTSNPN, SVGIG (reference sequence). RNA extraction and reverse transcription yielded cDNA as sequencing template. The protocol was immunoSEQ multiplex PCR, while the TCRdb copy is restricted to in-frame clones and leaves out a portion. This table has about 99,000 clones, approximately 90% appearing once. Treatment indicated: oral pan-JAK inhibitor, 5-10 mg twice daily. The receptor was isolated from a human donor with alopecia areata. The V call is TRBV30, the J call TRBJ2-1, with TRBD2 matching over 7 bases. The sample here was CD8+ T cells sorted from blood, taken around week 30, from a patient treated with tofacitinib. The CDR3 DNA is TGTGCCTGGACGGGAGCAGCGGGGATATACAATGAGCAGTTCTTC. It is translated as CAWTGAAGIYNEQFF.